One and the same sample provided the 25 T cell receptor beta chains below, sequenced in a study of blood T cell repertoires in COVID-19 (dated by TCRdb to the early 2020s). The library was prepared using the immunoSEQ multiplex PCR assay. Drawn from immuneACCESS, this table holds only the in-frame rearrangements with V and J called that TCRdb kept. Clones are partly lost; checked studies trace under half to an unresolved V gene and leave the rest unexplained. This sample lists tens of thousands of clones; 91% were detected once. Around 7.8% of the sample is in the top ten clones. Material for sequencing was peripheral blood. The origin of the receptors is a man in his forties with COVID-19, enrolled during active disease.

The CDR3 sequence: CANGRGLEPQHF. Here the CDR3 DNA reads TGTGCCAACGGAAGGGGTTTGGAGCCCCAGCATTTT. This sequence joins TRBV28 and TRBJ1-5, with a weak D call TRBD1 (5 bases). V lost 10 bases and J lost 8, with 15 bases in between. This CDR3 spans 12 amino acids. Germline assignment: CDR1 MDHEN and CDR2 SYDVKM.

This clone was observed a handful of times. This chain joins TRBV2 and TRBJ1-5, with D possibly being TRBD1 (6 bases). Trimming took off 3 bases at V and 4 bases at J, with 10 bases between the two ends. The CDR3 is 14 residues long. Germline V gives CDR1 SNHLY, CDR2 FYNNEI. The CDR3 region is CASSDRGSNQPQHF. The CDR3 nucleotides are TGTGCCAGCAGTGACAGGGGTTCAAATCAGCCCCAGCATTTT.

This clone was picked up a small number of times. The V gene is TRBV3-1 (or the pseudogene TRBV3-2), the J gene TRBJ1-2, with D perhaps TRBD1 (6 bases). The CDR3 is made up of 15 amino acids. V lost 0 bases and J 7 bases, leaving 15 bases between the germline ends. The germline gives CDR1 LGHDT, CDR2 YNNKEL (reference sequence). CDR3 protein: CASSQEEPGHGGYTF. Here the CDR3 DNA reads TGTGCCAGCAGCCAAGAGGAGCCGGGACATGGTGGCTACACCTTC.

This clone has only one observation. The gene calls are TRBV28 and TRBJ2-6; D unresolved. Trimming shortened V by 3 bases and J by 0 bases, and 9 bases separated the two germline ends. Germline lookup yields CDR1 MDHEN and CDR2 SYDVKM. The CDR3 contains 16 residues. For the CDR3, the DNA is TGTGCCAGCAGTTTCATCTACCTCTCTGGGGCCAACGTCCTGACTTTC. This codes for CASSFIYLSGANVLTF.

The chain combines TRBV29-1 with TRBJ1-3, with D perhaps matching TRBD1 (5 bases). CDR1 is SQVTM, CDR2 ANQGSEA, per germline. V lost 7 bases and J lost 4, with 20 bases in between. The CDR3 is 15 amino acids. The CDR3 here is CSAIPTDRQGNTIYF. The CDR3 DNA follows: TGCAGCGCCATACCGACAGACCGCCAGGGAAACACCATATATTTT.

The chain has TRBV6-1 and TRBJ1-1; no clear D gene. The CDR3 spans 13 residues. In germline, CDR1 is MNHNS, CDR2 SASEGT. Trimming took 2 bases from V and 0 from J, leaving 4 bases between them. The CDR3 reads CASSEYMNTEAFF. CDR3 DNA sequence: TGTGCCAGCAGTGAATATATGAACACTGAAGCTTTCTTT.

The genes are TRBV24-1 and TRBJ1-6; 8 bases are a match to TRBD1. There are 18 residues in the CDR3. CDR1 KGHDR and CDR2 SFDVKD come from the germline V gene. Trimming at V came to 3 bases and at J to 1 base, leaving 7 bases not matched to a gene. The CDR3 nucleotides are TGTGCCACCAGTGATCGTATACGGACAGGGTCCTATAATTCACCCCTCCACTTT. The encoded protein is CATSDRIRTGSYNSPLHF.

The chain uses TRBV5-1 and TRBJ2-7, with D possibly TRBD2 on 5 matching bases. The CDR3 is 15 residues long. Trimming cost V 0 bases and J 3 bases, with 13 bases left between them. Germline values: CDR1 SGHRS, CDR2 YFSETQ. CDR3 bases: TGCGCCAGCAGCTTGGATTCGTTCGGGGACTACGAGCAGTACTTC. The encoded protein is CASSLDSFGDYEQYF.

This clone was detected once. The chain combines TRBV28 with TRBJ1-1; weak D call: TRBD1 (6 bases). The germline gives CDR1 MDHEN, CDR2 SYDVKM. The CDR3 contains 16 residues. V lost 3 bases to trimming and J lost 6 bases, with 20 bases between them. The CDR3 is CASSFLGVGGFPEAFF. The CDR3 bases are TGTGCCAGCAGTTTTTTGGGGGTAGGGGGATTTCCTGAAGCTTTCTTT.

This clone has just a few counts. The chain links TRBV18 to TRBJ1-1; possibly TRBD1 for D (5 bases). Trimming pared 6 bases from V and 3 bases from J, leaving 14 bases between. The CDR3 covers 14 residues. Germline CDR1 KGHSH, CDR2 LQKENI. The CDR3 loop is CASSPSWGDTEAFF. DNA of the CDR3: TGTGCCAGCTCCCCATCATGGGGGGACACTGAAGCTTTCTTT.

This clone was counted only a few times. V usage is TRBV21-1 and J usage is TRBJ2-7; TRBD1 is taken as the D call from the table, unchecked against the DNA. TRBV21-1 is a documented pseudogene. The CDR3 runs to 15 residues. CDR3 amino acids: CASSKATQIVREQYF. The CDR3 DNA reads TGTGCCAGCAGCAAAGCGACACAAATAGTACGCGAGCAGTACTTC.

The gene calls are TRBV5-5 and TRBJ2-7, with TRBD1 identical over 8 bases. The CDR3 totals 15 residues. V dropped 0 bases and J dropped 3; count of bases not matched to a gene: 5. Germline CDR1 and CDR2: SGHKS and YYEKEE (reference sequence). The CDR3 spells CASSLVIGQGYEQYF. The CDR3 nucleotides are TGTGCCAGCAGCTTGGTTATAGGACAGGGCTACGAGCAGTACTTC.

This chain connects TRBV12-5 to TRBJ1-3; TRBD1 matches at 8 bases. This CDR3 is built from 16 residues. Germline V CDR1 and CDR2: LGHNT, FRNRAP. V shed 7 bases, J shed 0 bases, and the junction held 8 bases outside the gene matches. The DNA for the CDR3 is TGTGCTAGTGTCCCTCCGGGACAGGTCTCTGGAAACACCATATATTTT. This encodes CASVPPGQVSGNTIYF.

The CDR3 region is CASSYLAGGETQYF. In DNA form, the CDR3 reads TGCGCCAGCAGCTATCTAGCGGGGGGGGAGACCCAGTACTTC. The V call is TRBV5-1, the J call TRBJ2-5; 12 nucleotides line up with TRBD2. The CDR3 consists of 14 residues. Germline CDR1 and CDR2: SGHRS and YFSETQ. V gave up 3 bases and J gave up 5 bases; unmatched junction bases: 2.

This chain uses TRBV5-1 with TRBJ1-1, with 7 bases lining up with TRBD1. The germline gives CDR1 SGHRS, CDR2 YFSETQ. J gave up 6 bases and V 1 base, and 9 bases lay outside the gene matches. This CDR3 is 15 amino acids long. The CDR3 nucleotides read TGCGCCAGCAGCTTGTGGGCAGGGGGGCAGTCTGAAGCTTTCTTT. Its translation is CASSLWAGGQSEAFF. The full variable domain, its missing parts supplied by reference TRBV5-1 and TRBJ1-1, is KAGVTQTPRYLIKTRGQQVTLSCSPISGHRSVSWYQQTPGQGLQFLFEYFSETQRNKGNFPGRFSGRQFSNSRSEMNVSTLELGDSALYLCASSLWAGGQSEAFFGQGTRLTVV.

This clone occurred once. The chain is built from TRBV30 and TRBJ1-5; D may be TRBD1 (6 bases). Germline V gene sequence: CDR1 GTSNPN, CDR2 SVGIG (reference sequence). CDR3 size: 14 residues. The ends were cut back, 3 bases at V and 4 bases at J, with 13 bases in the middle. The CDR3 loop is CAWSPGAGNQPQHF. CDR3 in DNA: TGTGCCTGGAGCCCAGGGGCCGGGAATCAGCCCCAGCATTTT.

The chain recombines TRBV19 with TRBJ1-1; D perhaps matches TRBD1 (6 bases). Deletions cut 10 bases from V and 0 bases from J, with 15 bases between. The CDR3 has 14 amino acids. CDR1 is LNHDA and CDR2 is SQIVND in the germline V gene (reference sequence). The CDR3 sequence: CATADGQLNTEAFF. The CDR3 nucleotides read TGTGCCACCGCCGATGGACAGCTGAACACTGAAGCTTTCTTT. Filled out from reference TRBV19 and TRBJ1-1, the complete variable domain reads DGGITQSPKYLFRKEGQNVTLSCEQNLNHDAMYWYRQDPGQGLRLIYYSQIVNDFQKGDIAEGYSVSREKKESFPLTVTSAQKNPTAFYLCATADGQLNTEAFFGQGTRLTVV.

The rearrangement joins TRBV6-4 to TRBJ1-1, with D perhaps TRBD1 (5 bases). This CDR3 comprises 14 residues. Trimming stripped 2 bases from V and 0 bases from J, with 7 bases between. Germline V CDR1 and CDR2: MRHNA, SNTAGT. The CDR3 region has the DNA TGTGCCAGCAGTGACGGGGCGATGAACACTGAAGCTTTCTTT. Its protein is CASSDGAMNTEAFF.

The DNA of the CDR3 is TGTGCCAGCTCATCGACCGGGACAGGGGAAACTGAAGCTTTCTTT. It encodes CASSSTGTGETEAFF. The chain employs TRBV18 and TRBJ1-1; TRBD1 agrees at 10 bases. With 5 bases clipped from V and 5 bases from J, the junction kept 8 bases outside the gene matches. CDR1 and CDR2 (germline): KGHSH, LQKENI. This CDR3 region has 15 residues.

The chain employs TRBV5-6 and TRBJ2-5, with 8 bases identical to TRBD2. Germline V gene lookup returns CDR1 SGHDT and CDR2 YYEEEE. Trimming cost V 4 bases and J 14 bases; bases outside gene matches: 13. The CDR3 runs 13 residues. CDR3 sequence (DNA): TGTGCCAGCAGCACCTCCGGGCTCAGCGGGGGATACTTC. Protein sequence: CASSTSGLSGGYF.

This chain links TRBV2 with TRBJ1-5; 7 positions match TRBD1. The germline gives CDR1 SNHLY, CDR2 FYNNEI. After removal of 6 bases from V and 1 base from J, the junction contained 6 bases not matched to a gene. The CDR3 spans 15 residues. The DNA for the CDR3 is TGTGCCAGCAGGACGACAGGGTCCAGCAATCAGCCCCAGCATTTT. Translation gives CASRTTGSSNQPQHF. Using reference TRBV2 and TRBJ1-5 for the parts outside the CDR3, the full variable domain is EPEVTQTPSHQVTQMGQEVILRCVPISNHLYFYWYRQILGQKVEFLVSFYNNEISEKSEIFDDQFSVERPDGSNFTLKIRSTKLEDSAMYFCASRTTGSSNQPQHFGDGTRLSIL.

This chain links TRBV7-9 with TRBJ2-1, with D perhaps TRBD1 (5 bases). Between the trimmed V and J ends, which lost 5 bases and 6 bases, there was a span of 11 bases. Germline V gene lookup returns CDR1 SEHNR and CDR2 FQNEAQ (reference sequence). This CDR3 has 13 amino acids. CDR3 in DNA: TGTGCCAGCAGCCCCGAGGACATCAATGAGCAGTTCTTC. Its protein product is CASSPEDINEQFF.

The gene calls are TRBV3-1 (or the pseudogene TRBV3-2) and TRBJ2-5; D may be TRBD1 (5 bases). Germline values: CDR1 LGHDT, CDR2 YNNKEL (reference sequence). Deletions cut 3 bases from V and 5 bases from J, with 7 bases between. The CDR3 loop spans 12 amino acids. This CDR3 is CASSQSGETQYF. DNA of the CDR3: TGTGCCAGCAGCCAGTCAGGGGAGACCCAGTACTTC.

CDR3 bases: TGCAGCGTTGATTTCCAGGCCCAAGAGACCCAGTACTTC. Protein: CSVDFQAQETQYF. The chain has TRBV29-1 and TRBJ2-5; D is uncertain. Germline V lookup: CDR1 SQVTM, CDR2 ANQGSEA. Trimming shortened V by 3 bases and J by 1 base, and 9 bases separated the two germline ends. The CDR3 has 13 residues.

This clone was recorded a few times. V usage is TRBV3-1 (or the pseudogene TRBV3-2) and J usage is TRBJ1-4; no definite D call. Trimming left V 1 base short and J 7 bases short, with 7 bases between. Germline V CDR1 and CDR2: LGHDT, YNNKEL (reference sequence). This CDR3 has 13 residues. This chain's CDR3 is CASSQGWAEKLFF. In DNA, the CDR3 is TGTGCCAGCAGCCAAGGATGGGCTGAAAAACTGTTTTTT.